These 3 T cell receptor beta chains originate from one sample sequenced in a study of shared clonotypes between healthy human individuals. Produced via immunoSEQ multiplex PCR; TCRdb's table is partial and in-frame only. The sample contains approximately 1,000,000 clones, roughly 80% of which appear only once. The sample comprised memory CD4+ T cells from PBMCs. Subset indicated: CD45RA-negative fraction. The receptors were sampled from a young man in good health. Some clones in this sample may be carry-over from other donors' samples.

The genes are TRBV5-1 and TRBJ2-1; the D call may be TRBD1 or TRBD2 (5 bases each). This CDR3 region has 14 residues. Germline values: CDR1 SGHRS, CDR2 YFSETQ. Trimming removed 4 bases at V and 9 bases at J, with 17 bases between. CDR3 protein: CASSPSSSGGEQFF. In DNA form, the CDR3 reads TGCGCCAGCAGCCCCTCCTCTAGTGGGGGTGAGCAGTTCTTC.

This chain joins TRBV5-1 and TRBJ2-1, with 9 bases matching TRBD1. The V segment lost 4 bases and the J segment 8 bases; nucleotides outside the gene matches: 7. This CDR3 comprises 14 residues. CDR1 SGHRS and CDR2 YFSETQ come from the germline V gene. The CDR3 here is CASSLRTGVDEQFF. The CDR3 nucleotides read TGCGCCAGCAGCCTGCGGACAGGGGTGGATGAGCAGTTCTTC.

The chain combines TRBV5-1 with TRBJ2-7, with D unclear. Germline V gene sequence: CDR1 SGHRS, CDR2 YFSETQ. CDR3 length equals 12 residues. V gave up 2 bases and J gave up 2 bases, with 5 bases separating them. The CDR3 DNA sequence: TGCGCCAGCAGCTTCGACCCCTACGAGCAGTACTTC. It specifies CASSFDPYEQYF. Filled out from reference TRBV5-1 and TRBJ2-7, the complete variable domain reads KAGVTQTPRYLIKTRGQQVTLSCSPISGHRSVSWYQQTPGQGLQFLFEYFSETQRNKGNFPGRFSGRQFSNSRSEMNVSTLELGDSALYLCASSFDPYEQYFGPGTRLTVT.